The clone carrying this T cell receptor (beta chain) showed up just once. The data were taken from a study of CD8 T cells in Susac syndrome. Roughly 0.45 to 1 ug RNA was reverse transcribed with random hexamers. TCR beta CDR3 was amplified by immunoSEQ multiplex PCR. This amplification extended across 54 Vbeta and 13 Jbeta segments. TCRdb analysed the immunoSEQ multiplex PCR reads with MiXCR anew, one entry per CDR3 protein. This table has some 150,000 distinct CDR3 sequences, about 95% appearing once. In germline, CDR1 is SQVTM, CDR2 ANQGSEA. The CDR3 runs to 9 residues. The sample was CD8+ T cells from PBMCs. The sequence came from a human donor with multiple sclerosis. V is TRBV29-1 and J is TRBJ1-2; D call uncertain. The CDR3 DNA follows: TGCAGTAGCGATTATGGCTACACCTTC. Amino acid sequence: CSSDYGYTF. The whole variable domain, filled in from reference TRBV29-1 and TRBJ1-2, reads SAVISQKPSRDICQRGTSLTIQCQVDSQVTMMFWYRQQPGQSLTLIATANQGSEATYESGFVIDKFPISRPNLTFSTLTVSNMSPEDSSIYLCSSDYGYTFGSGTRLTVV.